This TCR beta chain was obtained from a study of cytomegalovirus exposure and HLA in healthy donors (TCRdb year 2017). Background for the entire study: According to an earlier analysis of around 600 of the donors, roughly 180 million T cells yielded roughly 110 million unique TCR beta sequences and roughly 280 Gb of sequence data. The number of donors typed differed by locus, with 629-630 for A, B, C, DRB1 and DQB1, roughly 520 for DQA1, under 610 for DPA1, and around 450 for DPB1. Along with the roughly 670-subject first cohort, a separate validation cohort of 120 different subjects was used. The study was designed to test whether signatures of past pathogen exposure could be identified by cataloging public T cell receptors. Every discovery cohort repertoire had been produced on one sequencing platform. Of the roughly 410 genotyped donors, 65% to 90% were placed in the genetic ancestry cluster associated with self-reported Caucasian donors. Because of strong linkage in the cohort, five DR-DQ haplotypes were treated as single units for association and clustering. A later genetic analysis took genome-wide SNP genotypes for about three fifths of the 666 donors and used that subset as a discovery cohort. Using immunosequencing, the study profiled T cell repertoires from roughly 650 subjects and related those repertoires to cytomegalovirus serostatus. A later analysis re-examined previously published TCR beta repertoires from several hundred donors and added high-resolution HLA genotyping to investigate patterns of TCR occurrence. Roughly 300 gigabases of sequencing data and approximately 91 million unique TCR sequences made up an early release that covered under 750 HLA-typed donors. Donor age, sex, ethnicity and CMV serostatus were compiled together with the repertoire data. Across about 380 genotyped donors of the cohort, an average of about 240,000 unique TCR beta nucleotide sequences per donor were sequenced, and roughly 18% of those sequences were non-productive. An earlier analysis of more than 450 of the donors used high-throughput TCR beta sequencing to judge whether each TCR beta V gene segment behaved as functional or pseudogenic. Both class I and class II loci were covered by HLA typing, at four-digit resolution. In the later analysis, no new phenotypic data were used to find candidate immune exposures; instead, reliance was placed on TCR beta sequences and their occurrence across donors. To predict cytomegalovirus infection status, the study brought together high-throughput TCR immunosequencing, statistical association of individual TCRs with disease status, and machine learning.

The cohort was made up of several hundred healthy bone marrow donors. At the time of sampling, every cohort member was nominally healthy, though immune exposures that went unrecorded were likely present. The donor tested CMV seronegative, placing the donor among the 352 seronegative members of the cohort. A peripheral blood sample was provided by each donor, and peripheral blood mononuclear cells were used for TCR beta sequencing. Genomic DNA was extracted from the blood cell samples with the Qiagen DNeasy Blood Extraction Kit. Library prep was done by the immunoSEQ multiplex PCR assay. A mixture of 60 forward primers for TCR Vbeta segments and 13 reverse primers for TCR Jbeta segments was used in the multiplex PCR. A multiplex PCR assay on genomic DNA amplified the CDR3 region of rearranged TCR beta genes. On the Illumina HiSeq System, the amplified TCR beta libraries were sequenced as 87-base-pair reads. Under the source paper's analysis protocol: A later analysis counted some 80 million unique TCR beta chains across the approximately 700 repertoires, and about 10 million of these chains were shared by at least two donors. Raw reads were error-corrected and collapsed into unique sequences with a nearest-neighbor algorithm that merged closely related sequences to remove PCR and sequencing errors. CDR3 sequences were aligned to IMGT reference sequences to assign V, D and J gene segments. For a sequence to be retained, at least a six-nucleotide match to both a V gene segment and a J gene segment was required. A rearrangement was called productive if the CDR3 had no stop codons and remained in frame with V and J, and every other rearrangement was called non-productive. CDR3 was defined according to IMGT convention as the region running from the second conserved V-encoded cysteine to the conserved J-encoded phenylalanine. In an earlier analysis of around 540 of the donors, sequences lacking an unambiguous match to a single V gene segment were excluded. An earlier analysis of a few hundred of the donors classified V segments as functional when productive rearrangements were above 56.7% and as segregating when the standard deviation between donors was above 5%. To diagnose cytomegalovirus status from the catalog of TCR beta chain sequences, a statistical classification framework was built. A later analysis assigned V and J genes by comparing TCR nucleotide sequences with IMGT/GENE-DB human TR gene sequences. A later analysis assigned CDR3 sequences and most-parsimonious VDJ recombination scenarios with the TCRdist pipeline. In a later analysis, every TCR beta chain was defined by the combination of its CDR3 amino acid sequence and its V-gene family, and reads without a unique V-gene family were dropped. As a way to deal with suspected cross-contamination and a sequencing artifact, a later analysis dropped 450 to 600 nucleotide sequences that were highly shared and had low generation probability. For each public chain, a later analysis derived a clonal expansion index from normalized ranks of inferred template counts within each repertoire. A later analysis computed generation probabilities with a VDJ recombination model fitted to out-of-frame rearrangements, and checked the results against IGoR. In a later analysis, hypergeometric tests were used to score TCR-TCR, TCR-HLA and TCR-CMV co-occurrence, with a repertoire-size bias correction applied to TCR pairs. To estimate false discovery rates, a later analysis permuted the HLA or CMV assignments 20 times. In a later analysis, co-occurring TCRs were grouped with DBSCAN, and TCRdist sequence similarity was added when clustering was performed within HLA-allele-positive subsets. Co-occurrence clustering excluded repertoires with fewer than 30,000 or more than 120,000 public chains, plus five with anomalous nucleotide sharing. TCRdb took this table from immuneACCESS and kept in-frame rearrangements with V and J called. Such tables lack part of the clones; where checked against another copy, unresolved V genes explain under half of the gap, and the rest is unexplained. V, J and clone size are those of that table, while D and trimming were read from the DNA. The sample table lists under 200,000 clones, about four fifths of them with a count of one. Around 13% of the sample is taken by the ten largest.

Comment on this clone: Its antigen is unknown. Qualities for individual bases were not recorded, and no much larger clone is one base off.

V is shortened by 5 bases, J by 6 bases, and the region joining them spans 11 bases. From the cysteine through the phenylalanine, the CDR3 covers 14 amino acids. Only the CDR3 part of the read is kept: 42 bases, read in frame from the first base. Sequences SEHNR (CDR1) and FQNEAQ (CDR2) are obtained from the germline V gene (reference sequence). Overall study results and their limits: A group of highly shared sequence variants was considered likely to be a technical artifact of the sequencing pipeline. Some IMGT-functional V segments, including TRBV6-2 and TRBV6-3, could not be distinguished by the 87-base-pair reads and were therefore excluded. A later analysis found that TCR association rates varied across HLA loci, with DRB1 alleles showing the most associated TCRs and HLA-C alleles the fewest. Most TCR sequences were seen in very few donors, while some public TCRs were found in many individuals. According to the authors, the approach could potentially be generalized to other disease states and immunological phenotypes. An earlier analysis of around 500 of the donors showed that most TCR beta V segments appeared in productive rearrangements either about 87% or about 30% of the time, which broadly matched IMGT annotations. According to a later analysis, most CMV-associated TCR beta chains appeared to be HLA-restricted, and the HLA associations seemed to be driven largely by CMV exposure. In a later analysis, HLA-associated TCR beta chains showed more clonal expansion and lower generation probabilities than non-associated chains that were equally common. Compared with the roughly 710-donor mean, donors in an Asian-associated ancestry cluster had fewer N-insertions in productive TCRs, according to a later genetic analysis. In a later genetic analysis, a missense DCLRE1C variant was associated with V-gene and J-gene trimming of TCR beta chains, and the association was replicated in an independent cohort. Cytomegalovirus status was reported to be diagnosed by the classifier with high specificity and sensitivity in both the original and validation cohorts. HLA typing was unavailable for some donors at each locus, so association tests used only the typed subset. In a later analysis, 16,951 TCR beta sequences were associated with specific HLA alleles at a false discovery rate of 0.05. CMV serostatus was the only immune exposure information available for the cohort. Fewer than 20 rarely observed V segments, including chromosome 9 orphons, were excluded from the earlier analysis of about 600 of the donors because counts were too low. In a later analysis, several top co-occurrence clusters were reported to appear linked to parvovirus B19, influenza, CMV and Epstein-Barr virus. The cohort was sequenced for TCR beta chains only, and without alpha or paired-chain data the features that could be detected were limited. Linkage disequilibrium might explain the correlated functional status among segregating V segments, but an unknown experimental factor could not be ruled out. Assigning TCR associations to individual alleles was difficult when HLA alleles, especially DR and DQ, strongly co-occurred. In the study, around 150 TCR beta chains were listed as associated with cytomegalovirus. A further reported finding was that TCR beta sequences accurately predicted the HLA-A and HLA-B alleles for most subjects in the first cohort. Sequencing depth was assumed to be roughly uniform across donors in the presence/absence analyses, though that assumption may not hold. In vitro tests confirmed that a few of the cytomegalovirus-associated TCR beta chains recognize cytomegalovirus antigens.

The source material was PBMCs. The rearrangement combines TRBV7-9 with TRBJ1-6; the D gene is possibly TRBD1, with 6 bases matching. This receptor was obtained from a woman between 50 and 59 years old in good health and CMV-seronegative. The CDR3 reads as follows: CASSNRELNSPLHF. The DNA sequence reads TGTGCCAGCAGCAACAGGGAACTTAATTCACCCCTCCACTTT.